One sample yielded the 2 T cell receptor beta chains listed below, sequenced in a study of blood T cell repertoires in COVID-19 (dated by TCRdb to the early 2020s). The library was produced with the immunoSEQ multiplex PCR assay. TCRdb holds this immuneACCESS table with in-frame rearrangements only. Some clones are missing; in checked studies, unresolved V genes explain under half, and the rest has no known cause. The sample has under 250,000 clones on record, 88% of them singletons. The top ten constitute about 3.5% of the sample. The material sequenced was PBMCs or T cells enriched from blood (not recorded which). The receptors shown here come from a woman in her 30s who had been exposed to COVID-19.

The rearrangement joins TRBV10-3 to TRBJ2-3; 11 bases are a match to TRBD2. Trimming at V came to 1 base and at J to 4 bases, leaving 4 bases not matched to a gene. The CDR3 is 16 amino acids. In germline, CDR1 is ENHRY, CDR2 SYGVKD. CDR3 coding DNA: TGTGCCATCAGTGAGTTAATAGCGGGAGGGCCAGATACGCAGTATTTT. Translation: CAISELIAGGPDTQYF.

The V call is TRBV4-1, the J call TRBJ2-7; 10 nucleotides align to TRBD1. The CDR3 length is 14 residues. V lost 8 bases, J lost 6 bases, and 10 bases stayed unmatched. Germline values: CDR1 MGHRA, CDR2 YSYEKL. CDR3 region: CASSRTGGLREQYF. The CDR3 nucleotides are TGCGCCAGCTCCCGGACAGGGGGACTACGCGAGCAGTACTTC.